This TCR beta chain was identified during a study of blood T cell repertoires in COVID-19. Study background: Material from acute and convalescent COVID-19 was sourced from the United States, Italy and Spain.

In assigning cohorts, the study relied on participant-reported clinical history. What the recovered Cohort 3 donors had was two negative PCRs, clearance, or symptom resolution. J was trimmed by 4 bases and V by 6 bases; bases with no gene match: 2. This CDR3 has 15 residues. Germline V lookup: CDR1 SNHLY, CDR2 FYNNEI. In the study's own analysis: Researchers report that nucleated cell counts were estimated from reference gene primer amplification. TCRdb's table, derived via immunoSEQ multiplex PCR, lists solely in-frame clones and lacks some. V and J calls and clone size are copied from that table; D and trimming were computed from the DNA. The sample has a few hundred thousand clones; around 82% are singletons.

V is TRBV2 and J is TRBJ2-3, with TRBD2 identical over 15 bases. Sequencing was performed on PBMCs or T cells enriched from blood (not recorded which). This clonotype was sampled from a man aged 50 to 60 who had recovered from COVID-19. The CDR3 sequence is CASRGLAGGSDTQYF. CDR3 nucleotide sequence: TGTGCCAGCAGGGGACTAGCGGGGGGATCAGATACGCAGTATTTT. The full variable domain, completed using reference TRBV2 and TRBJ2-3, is EPEVTQTPSHQVTQMGQEVILRCVPISNHLYFYWYRQILGQKVEFLVSFYNNEISEKSEIFDDQFSVERPDGSNFTLKIRSTKLEDSAMYFCASRGLAGGSDTQYFGPGTRLTVL.